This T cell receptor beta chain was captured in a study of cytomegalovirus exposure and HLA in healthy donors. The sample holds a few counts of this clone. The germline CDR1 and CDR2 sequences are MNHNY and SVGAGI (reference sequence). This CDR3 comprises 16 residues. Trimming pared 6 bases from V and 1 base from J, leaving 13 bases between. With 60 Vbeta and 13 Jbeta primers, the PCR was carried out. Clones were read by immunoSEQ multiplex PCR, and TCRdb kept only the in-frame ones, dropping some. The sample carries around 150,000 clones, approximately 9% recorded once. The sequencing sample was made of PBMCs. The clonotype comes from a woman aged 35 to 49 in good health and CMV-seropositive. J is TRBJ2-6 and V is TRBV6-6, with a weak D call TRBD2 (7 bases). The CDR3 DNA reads TGTGCCAGCAGAGGGGGGGCACGTTCTGGGGCCAACGTCCTGACTTTC. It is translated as CASRGGARSGANVLTF.